Below are 10 T cell receptor beta chains sequenced from a single sample in a study of early T cells in non-severe SARS-CoV-2 infection (dated by TCRdb to 2020 to 2023). Libraries came from 5' RACE. The run used a NextSeq 500. TCRdb reprocessed the public reads (quality trimming at Q25 with fastp, clone calling with MiXCR) and kept in-frame beta chains. Each entry is one CDR3 protein sequence, shown with its most common DNA and genes. The sample yields 98,000 or so distinct CDR3 sequences; approximately 12% were counted once. Around 4.3% of the sample belongs to the ten largest clones. The starting material was whole blood, obtained at baseline. These receptors all come from an adult who was a healthcare worker with PCR-confirmed SARS-CoV-2 infection or an uninfected control (not recorded which).

V and J are TRBV3-1 and TRBJ2-7, with TRBD1 identical over 7 bases. The CDR3 runs 14 residues. The germline V gene has CDR1 LGHDT and CDR2 YNNKEL (reference sequence). V lost 6 bases to trimming and J lost 1 base; unmatched junction nucleotides: 6. CDR3: CASRDRDRSYEQYF. For the CDR3, the DNA is TGTGCCAGCAGGGACCGGGACAGATCCTACGAGCAGTACTTC.

CDR3 region: CASSFAAGGSGAGELFF. As DNA, the CDR3 is TGTGCCAGCAGCTTCGCAGCGGGGGGCTCTGGGGCCGGGGAGCTGTTTTTT. This chain connects TRBV11-2 to TRBJ2-2, with 9 bases fitting TRBD2. Trimming cost V 3 bases and J 6 bases; bases outside gene matches: 11. This CDR3 has 17 residues. Germline CDR1 SGHAT, CDR2 FQNNGV.

There are many counts of this clonotype. V usage is TRBV28 and J usage is TRBJ2-4; D might be TRBD1 or TRBD2, each matching 6 bases. The CDR3 contains 15 residues. CDR1 is MDHEN and CDR2 is SYDVKM in the germline V gene. With 8 bases removed from V and 2 bases from J, the gap between germline ends came to 16 bases. CDR3 in DNA: TGTGCCAGCCGGTCGACAGGCGGGACCAAAAACATTCAGTACTTC. As protein: CASRSTGGTKNIQYF.

This clonotype was counted between two and nine times. The chain has TRBV30 and TRBJ1-1; 9 nucleotides match TRBD1. This CDR3 spans 13 amino acids. CDR1 and CDR2 from the germline V gene are GTSNPN and SVGIG (reference sequence). J lost 8 bases, V lost 2 bases, and 6 bases had no gene match. CDR3 nucleotide sequence: TGTGCCTGGAGTTTATCCGGGACAGGGGAAGCTTTCTTT. Protein sequence: CAWSLSGTGEAFF.

Concerning this clonotype: The CDR3 ends on some other residue instead of the conserved phenylalanine or tryptophan, so this is likely a read error. The DNA is left out, because the CDR3 cannot be placed on it with certainty; the CDR3 is given as TCRdb lists it. The V and J genes are TRBV7-2 and TRBJ1-1; no check of the table's D call, TRBD1, against the DNA was made. The CDR3 has 13 residues if both end residues are counted. Germline assignment: CDR1 SGHTA and CDR2 FQGNSA. This chain's CDR3 is CASSLYPGPLDSS.

This clonotype was seen a handful of times. The chain has TRBV4-1 and TRBJ2-7, with TRBD2 as a possible D gene (6 bases). The CDR3 covers 15 residues. Germline V CDR1 and CDR2: MGHRA, YSYEKL. V was shortened by 0 bases and J by 3 bases, with 12 bases between the two germline ends. The CDR3 sequence: CASSQELGGIYEQYF. Here the CDR3 DNA reads TGCGCCAGCAGCCAAGAGTTAGGCGGGATCTACGAGCAGTACTTC.

This clonotype was found a few times. The gene calls are TRBV7-3 and TRBJ1-1; D remains unclear. Germline V CDR1 and CDR2: SGHTA, FQGTGA. The V end lost 3 bases, the J end lost 3 bases, and 8 bases lay between the germline ends. This CDR3 region has 13 residues. For the CDR3, the DNA is TGTGCCAGCAGCTTGCGTTGGGACACTGAAGCTTTCTTT. Translated, it gives CASSLRWDTEAFF.

This clonotype showed up just a few times. This chain joins TRBV7-2 and TRBJ1-5; D is ambiguous. Germline CDR1 and CDR2: SGHTA and FQGNSA. The CDR3 has 14 residues. V was cut by 5 bases and J by 2 bases, with 10 bases left in between. The chain's CDR3 is CASSARIGNQPQHF. CDR3 DNA: TGTGCCAGCAGCGCCAGAATTGGCAATCAGCCCCAGCATTTT.

There are many counts of this clonotype. The chain recombines TRBV24-1 with TRBJ2-1; 10 positions match TRBD2. Unmatched junction bases numbered 8, after V lost 9 bases and J lost 7 bases. This CDR3 has 14 residues. Germline CDR1 is KGHDR and CDR2 is SFDVKD. The CDR3 protein is CATSLAGAVNEQFF. In DNA, the CDR3 is TGTGCCACCTCCCTAGCGGGAGCAGTGAATGAGCAGTTCTTC.

The V call is TRBV5-5, the J call TRBJ2-5, with 7 positions matching TRBD2. Germline assignment: CDR1 SGHKS and CDR2 YYEKEE (reference sequence). V shed 5 bases, J shed 2 bases, and the junction held 9 bases outside the gene matches. The CDR3 has 15 amino acids. The CDR3 spells CASSLVSAGQETQYF. Written as DNA, the CDR3 is TGTGCCAGCAGTCTGGTTTCAGCGGGGCAAGAGACCCAGTACTTC.